The source of this T cell receptor beta chain is a study of cytomegalovirus exposure and HLA in healthy donors. Whole-study results and caveats: Cytomegalovirus-associated status was assigned to 164 TCR beta chains. Researchers reported in a later analysis that common viral pathogens appeared linked to several top clusters. Beyond CMV serostatus, there was no information to go on about immune exposure. Most CMV-associated TCR beta chains were later found to appear HLA-restricted.

On this clone itself: The antigen is unknown.

Per germline, CDR1 SGHDN and CDR2 FVKESK. The germline V and J ends were trimmed by 1 base and 1 base, with 7 bases remaining between them. CDR3 size: 14 residues. Researchers ran the PCR with 60 Vbeta and 13 Jbeta primers. The table came from immunoSEQ multiplex PCR; TCRdb's copy has only in-frame clones and leaves some out. The repertoire consists of about 160,000 clones, with roughly 80% occurring once and the leading ten covering about 1.5%. Sequencing used PBMCs. The receptor's source is a male donor in good health and CMV-seronegative. This chain joins TRBV14 and TRBJ1-2; D ambiguous. This CDR3 reads CASSQVALNYGYTF. CDR3 coding DNA: TGTGCCAGCAGCCAAGTGGCCCTTAACTATGGCTACACCTTC.